Presented here are 8 T cell receptor beta chains from one specimen sequenced in a study of blood T cell repertoires in COVID-19. Measured with immunoSEQ multiplex PCR; TCRdb has only the in-frame clones, and not every one. The sample records about 190,000 clones, roughly 86% being singletons. The sample comprised peripheral blood. Receptors were obtained from a man aged 35-49 years with active or convalescent COVID-19.

This clone was seen just once. The rearrangement links TRBV9 to TRBJ1-6, with D perhaps TRBD1 (5 bases). Germline V gene sequence: CDR1 SGDLS, CDR2 YYNGEE. CDR3 length: 13 amino acids. Between the trimmed V and J ends, which lost 2 bases and 14 bases, there was a span of 14 bases. The DNA for the CDR3 is TGTGCCAGCAGCGTCGGGGGACCTCAGGCCCTCCACTTT. Translating it yields CASSVGGPQALHF.

This chain uses TRBV5-1 with TRBJ2-2, with D tentatively TRBD2 (7 bases). V lost 0 bases to trimming and J lost 4 bases, with 16 bases between them. In germline, CDR1 is SGHRS, CDR2 YFSETQ. This CDR3 has 17 amino acids. CDR3 region: CASSLAGGPTGTGELFF. The DNA of the CDR3 is TGCGCCAGCAGCTTGGCCGGGGGGCCAACAGGCACCGGGGAGCTGTTTTTT.

The chain carries TRBV24-1 and TRBJ2-5, with TRBD1 identical over 10 bases. CDR1 is KGHDR and CDR2 is SFDVKD in the germline V gene. Trimming took 2 bases from V and 5 from J; bases not matched to a gene: 7. The CDR3 has 16 residues. CDR3 nucleotide sequence: TGTGCCACCAGTGATTACCGGGACAGGGGTTGGGAGACCCAGTACTTC. Its protein product is CATSDYRDRGWETQYF.

This rearrangement joins TRBV3-1 (or the pseudogene TRBV3-2) to TRBJ1-3; TRBD1 matches 12 bases. CDR1 LGHDT and CDR2 YNNKEL come from the germline V gene (reference sequence). The CDR3 loop spans 18 amino acids. The V and J ends lost 1 base and 4 bases, in that order; junction bases with no gene match: 8. The CDR3 region is CASSQVSGQGAVGNTIYF. DNA of the CDR3: TGTGCCAGCAGCCAAGTATCGGGACAGGGGGCTGTCGGAAACACCATATATTTT.

The chain is built from TRBV7-6 and TRBJ2-3; 10 bases agree with TRBD2. The CDR3 has 17 residues. With V trimmed by 5 bases and J by 2 bases, 10 bases remained unmatched. Germline lookup yields CDR1 SGHVS and CDR2 FNYEAQ. The CDR3 DNA reads TGTGCCAGCAGCGACTATCCTAGCGGGGGAATCACAGATACGCAGTATTTT. This gives the protein CASSDYPSGGITDTQYF.

The J gene is TRBJ1-5, the V gene TRBV9, with D possibly matching TRBD1 (6 bases). In germline, CDR1 is SGDLS, CDR2 YYNGEE. CDR3 length: 13 amino acids. V gave up 0 bases and J gave up 7 bases, with 8 bases separating them. The CDR3 sequence: CASSVEGGQPQHF. CDR3 bases: TGTGCCAGCAGCGTAGAGGGGGGGCAGCCCCAGCATTTT.

The rearrangement links TRBV20-1 to TRBJ1-5; 9 positions match TRBD1. Germline V lookup: CDR1 DFQATT, CDR2 SNEGSKA (reference sequence). The CDR3 has 13 residues. V shed 4 bases and J 6 bases; nucleotides not matched to a gene: 4. As DNA, the CDR3 is TGCAGTGCTAATGACAGGGGGAGTCAGCCCCAGCATTTT. This translates into CSANDRGSQPQHF.

The chain is built from TRBV4-3 and TRBJ1-1; D is unresolved. The CDR3 has 15 residues. Trimming took 4 bases from V and 4 from J, leaving 16 bases between them. CDR1 LGHNA and CDR2 YSLEER come from the germline V gene. The CDR3 here is CASSRYSGQRTEAFF. For the CDR3, the DNA is TGCGCCAGCAGCCGCTATTCCGGTCAGCGCACTGAAGCTTTCTTT.